These 11 T cell receptor beta chains came from one sample sequenced in a study of blood T cell repertoires in COVID-19. Here immunoSEQ multiplex PCR was the method, and the copy in TCRdb shows in-frame clones only, minus some. The repertoire has approximately 46,000 clones, around four fifths of them found once; the top ten carry 2.5% to 3%. The sequenced sample consisted of peripheral blood. Every receptor here comes from a woman in her sixties with acute or convalescent COVID-19.

This clone was seen more than once but under ten times. This chain joins TRBV2 and TRBJ1-1; D possibly corresponds to TRBD1 (6 bases). The CDR3 loop spans 14 amino acids. Germline-derived CDR1 and CDR2 are SNHLY and FYNNEI. V lost 6 bases, J lost 8 bases, and 19 bases lay in between. The CDR3 region is CASRTNGAGAEAFF. In DNA, the CDR3 is TGTGCCAGCAGAACAAACGGAGCAGGGGCGGAAGCTTTCTTT.

This rearrangement joins TRBV27 to TRBJ1-5; 8 positions agree with TRBD1. In germline, CDR1 is MNHEY, CDR2 SMNVEV (reference sequence). The trim removed 5 bases at V and 4 bases at J, leaving 7 bases unmatched. The CDR3 consists of 15 residues. CDR3 in DNA: TGTGCCAGCAGTGGAGGGACAGGTCCAAATCAGCCCCAGCATTTT. It is translated as CASSGGTGPNQPQHF.

The chain has TRBV28 and TRBJ1-1; D may be TRBD1 (6 bases). The CDR3 has 14 amino acids. V lost 3 bases and J 1 base, leaving 9 bases between the germline ends. CDR1 MDHEN and CDR2 SYDVKM come from the germline V gene. The CDR3 nucleotides read TGTGCCAGCAGTTTGTCCAGGGGGAACACTGAAGCTTTCTTT. This sequence encodes CASSLSRGNTEAFF. Combining the CDR3 with reference TRBV28 and TRBJ1-1 gives the whole variable domain DVKVTQSSRYLVKRTGEKVFLECVQDMDHENMFWYRQDPGLGLRLIYFSYDVKMKEKGDIPEGYSVSREKKERFSLILESASTNQTSMYLCASSLSRGNTEAFFGQGTRLTVV.

In this sample, this clone turned up once. The chain employs TRBV28 and TRBJ1-2, with a tentative D call TRBD1 (5 bases). The CDR3 is 16 residues long. Deletions cut 5 bases from V and 2 bases from J, with 18 bases between. Germline V gene sequence: CDR1 MDHEN, CDR2 SYDVKM. CDR3: CASSQNTGRANYGYTF. The CDR3 DNA is TGTGCCAGCAGTCAAAACACAGGTCGTGCAAACTATGGCTACACCTTC.

The gene calls are TRBV4-1 and TRBJ1-1; D gene uncertain. Per germline, CDR1 MGHRA and CDR2 YSYEKL. This CDR3 region has 15 residues. V lost 0 bases and J lost 5, with 13 bases in between. CDR3 sequence reads: CASSQDYGKGTEAFF. The CDR3 DNA reads as TGCGCCAGCAGCCAAGATTACGGGAAAGGGACTGAAGCTTTCTTT.

The rearrangement uses TRBV5-4 and TRBJ1-1; D remains unclear. The CDR3 runs 14 residues. Germline V CDR1 and CDR2: SGHNT, YYREEE (reference sequence). With 0 bases removed from V and 0 bases from J, the gap between germline ends came to 6 bases. CDR3 bases: TGTGCCAGCAGCTTGGGACTACTGAACACTGAAGCTTTCTTT. Protein sequence: CASSLGLLNTEAFF.

The V gene is TRBV9, the J gene TRBJ1-1, with 10 bases fitting TRBD1. The CDR3 sequence is 15 residues long. Germline V gene lookup returns CDR1 SGDLS and CDR2 YYNGEE. Trimming at V came to 4 bases and at J to 8 bases, leaving 11 bases not matched to a gene. The DNA of the CDR3 is TGTGCCAGCAGCCCTGATCGGGACAGGGGAGGGGAAGCTTTCTTT. Protein sequence: CASSPDRDRGGEAFF.

V usage is TRBV25-1 and J usage is TRBJ2-3; TRBD2 matches at 7 bases. CDR3 length: 17 residues. The V segment lost 6 bases and the J segment 2 bases; nucleotides outside the gene matches: 14. CDR1 and CDR2 from the germline V gene are MGHDK and SYGVNS. The CDR3 here is CASSQAVEAGYTDTQYF. DNA for the CDR3: TGTGCCAGCAGCCAGGCAGTAGAAGCGGGGTACACAGATACGCAGTATTTT.

This chain uses TRBV28 with TRBJ2-5, with D hard to call. V lost 5 bases to trimming and J lost 5 bases, with 12 bases between them. The CDR3 spans 13 residues. CDR1 MDHEN and CDR2 SYDVKM come from the germline V gene. The CDR3 DNA sequence: TGTGCCAGCAGTCCCAGGAATGCGGAGACCCAGTACTTC. This codes for CASSPRNAETQYF.

The chain joins TRBV15 to TRBJ2-3; 12 nucleotides match TRBD2. The CDR3 is 16 amino acids. V lost 5 bases, J lost 0 bases, and 3 bases stayed unmatched. Germline V gene lookup returns CDR1 LNHNV and CDR2 YYDKDF (reference sequence). The CDR3 DNA sequence: TGTGCCACCAGCCCTGGACTAGCGGGGAGCACAGATACGCAGTATTTT. This codes for CATSPGLAGSTDTQYF. Full variable domain (rest looked up from reference TRBV15 and TRBJ2-3): DAMVIQNPRYQVTQFGKPVTLSCSQTLNHNVMYWYQQKSSQAPKLLFHYYDKDFNNEADTPDNFQSRRPNTSFCFLDIRSPGLGDTAMYLCATSPGLAGSTDTQYFGPGTRLTVL.

The chain is built from TRBV19 and TRBJ2-6; TRBD1 agrees at 7 bases. V lost 6 bases and J lost 1; bases outside the gene matches: 12. CDR1 and CDR2 from the germline V gene are LNHDA and SQIVND (reference sequence). The CDR3 consists of 18 residues. This CDR3 is CASRVPTGKVSGANVLTF. Here the CDR3 DNA reads TGTGCCAGTAGGGTCCCGACAGGGAAGGTGTCTGGGGCCAACGTCCTGACTTTC.